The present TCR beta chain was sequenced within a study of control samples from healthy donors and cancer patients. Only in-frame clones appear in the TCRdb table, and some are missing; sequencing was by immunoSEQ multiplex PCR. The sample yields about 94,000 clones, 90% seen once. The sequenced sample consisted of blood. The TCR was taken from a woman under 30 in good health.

The DNA for the CDR3 is TGTGCCAGCAGTTTAAGTTCAGGGATGGCAGCTTTCTTT. Translating gives CASSLSSGMAAFF. The chain employs TRBV27 and TRBJ1-1; TRBD1 is a possible D gene (5 bases). Germline CDR1 reads MNHEY; CDR2 reads SMNVEV (reference sequence). The CDR3 loop spans 13 amino acids. Trimming pared 2 bases from V and 10 bases from J, leaving 14 bases between.